The 18 T cell receptor beta chains in this list originate from one sample, sequenced in a study of blood T cell repertoires in COVID-19. The data were produced by immunoSEQ multiplex PCR, yet TCRdb's version contains in-frame clones alone and is incomplete. Of fewer than 250,000 clones listed, around nine tenths are singletons. Sequenced input: peripheral blood. These receptors came from a woman in her fifties or sixties who had recovered from COVID-19.

The rearrangement uses TRBV3-1 (or the pseudogene TRBV3-2) and TRBJ2-5; 13 nucleotides align to TRBD2. With 4 bases clipped from V and 4 bases from J, the junction kept 12 bases outside the gene matches. The CDR3 contains 18 residues. Germline loops: CDR1 LGHDT, CDR2 YNNKEL (reference sequence). CDR3 in amino acids: CASSPGLAGEPTRETQYF. The CDR3 nucleotides read TGTGCCAGCAGCCCCGGACTAGCGGGGGAACCAACTCGAGAGACCCAGTACTTC.

The chain joins TRBV28 to TRBJ1-4; D is undetermined. The germline CDR1 and CDR2 sequences are MDHEN and SYDVKM. Trimming took off 2 bases at V and 3 bases at J, with 10 bases between the two ends. This CDR3 contains 15 residues. The CDR3 sequence: CASSLGGSSNEKLFF. The CDR3 DNA follows: TGTGCCAGCAGTTTAGGAGGCAGCTCTAATGAAAAACTGTTTTTT.

This chain connects TRBV5-1 to TRBJ2-1; 10 bases line up with TRBD2. There are 15 residues in the CDR3. Germline-derived CDR1 and CDR2 are SGHRS and YFSETQ. Trimming cost V 4 bases and J 6 bases; bases outside gene matches: 7. For the CDR3, the DNA is TGCGCCAGCAGCACCGGGACTAGCGTGGTCAATGAGCAGTTCTTC. Protein product: CASSTGTSVVNEQFF.

The chain is built from TRBV10-3 and TRBJ2-7; TRBD2 matches at 11 bases. The junction had 10 bases not matched to a gene; V was cut back by 5 bases and J by 4 bases. Germline V gives CDR1 ENHRY, CDR2 SYGVKD. This CDR3 has 16 residues. The CDR3 region has the DNA TGTGCCATCAGTATATCGACTACTAGCGGGGGATACGAGCAGTACTTC. It codes for CAISISTTSGGYEQYF.

V usage is TRBV5-1 and J usage is TRBJ2-7, with 7 bases lining up with TRBD1. CDR1 and CDR2 (germline): SGHRS, YFSETQ. V lost 7 bases to trimming and J lost 3 bases; unmatched junction nucleotides: 7. The CDR3 is 13 amino acids. For the CDR3, the DNA is TGCGCCAGCGGTCTAAACAGGGGCTACGAGCAGTACTTC. This translates into CASGLNRGYEQYF.

In DNA, the CDR3 is TGTGCCAGCGGTTGGCCCGGGGGTCCGAACACCGGGGAGCTGTTTTTT. Residues: CASGWPGGPNTGELFF. The chain recombines TRBV9 with TRBJ2-2; a possible D gene is TRBD2 (6 bases). The germline CDR1 and CDR2 sequences are SGDLS and YYNGEE. The CDR3 totals 16 residues. Trimming pared 7 bases from V and 0 bases from J, leaving 16 bases between.

V usage is TRBV27 and J usage is TRBJ2-7; 8 positions match TRBD2. V lost 6 bases, J lost 6 bases, and 10 bases stayed unmatched. CDR1 and CDR2 from the germline V gene are MNHEY and SMNVEV (reference sequence). The CDR3 has 14 residues. The CDR3 loop reads CASSQAGVRGEQYF. The DNA for the CDR3 is TGTGCCAGCAGCCAAGCGGGGGTGCGTGGCGAGCAGTACTTC.

V gene TRBV10-3 combines with J gene TRBJ2-3; 14 nucleotides match TRBD2. From germline, CDR1 is ENHRY and CDR2 SYGVKD. This CDR3 region has 16 residues. J was trimmed by 5 bases and V by 6 bases; bases with no gene match: 7. The CDR3 DNA is TGTGCCATCAGGAGGGGACTAGCGGGGGTAGGAGATACGCAGTATTTT. Its translation is CAIRRGLAGVGDTQYF.

The V call is TRBV3-1 (or the pseudogene TRBV3-2), the J call TRBJ1-1; tentative D call: TRBD1 (6 bases). Germline V gene data show CDR1 as LGHDT and CDR2 as YNNKEL (reference sequence). Trimming took off 4 bases at V and 4 bases at J, with 13 bases between the two ends. This CDR3 spans 14 amino acids. The CDR3, as DNA: TGTGCCAGCAGCCCCAGGGGAGGGCTCACTGAAGCTTTCTTT. Translation: CASSPRGGLTEAFF.

The count of this clone is one. The chain employs TRBV28 and TRBJ1-1; 7 positions agree with TRBD1. V was pared by 6 bases and J by 3 bases, with 7 bases of the junction left unmatched. This CDR3 comprises 14 residues. From germline, CDR1 is MDHEN and CDR2 SYDVKM. The CDR3 is CASRKGGWDTEAFF. The CDR3, as DNA: TGTGCCAGCAGAAAAGGGGGCTGGGACACTGAAGCTTTCTTT.

The CDR3 DNA reads as TGTGCCAGCAGTGAAGCGCTTCAGGGTTTGGCGCAGCCCCAGCATTTT. This sequence encodes CASSEALQGLAQPQHF. The rearrangement links TRBV6-1 to TRBJ1-5; a possible D gene is TRBD1 (5 bases). Germline V gene lookup returns CDR1 MNHNS and CDR2 SASEGT. V gave up 0 bases and J gave up 7 bases, with 16 bases separating them. This CDR3 is built from 16 residues.

V usage is TRBV6-5 and J usage is TRBJ1-1; 8 bases are shared with TRBD1. The junction had 4 bases not matched to a gene; V was cut back by 6 bases and J by 4 bases. This CDR3 is built from 13 residues. Germline assignment: CDR1 MNHEY and CDR2 SVGAGI. CDR3 sequence reads: CASSGQGFTEAFF. For the CDR3, the DNA is TGTGCCAGCAGCGGACAGGGTTTCACTGAAGCTTTCTTT.

The V and J genes are TRBV27 and TRBJ2-1, with TRBD1 identical over 9 bases. This CDR3 has 16 residues. The trim removed 3 bases at V and 10 bases at J, leaving 13 bases unmatched. Germline-derived CDR1 and CDR2 are MNHEY and SMNVEV (reference sequence). CDR3 region: CASSFPGQGNGGEQFF. In DNA form, the CDR3 reads TGTGCCAGCAGTTTCCCGGGACAGGGAAATGGGGGCGAGCAGTTCTTC.

This chain links TRBV4-3 with TRBJ1-2, with D unclear. The CDR3 loop spans 10 amino acids. CDR1 and CDR2 (germline): LGHNA, YSLEER. CDR3 sequence reads: CRSLHYGYTF. CDR3 DNA: TGCCGGAGCCTACACTATGGCTACACCTTC.

The chain joins TRBV7-6 to TRBJ2-7, with a weak D call TRBD2 (6 bases). V lost 0 bases, J lost 1 base, and 13 bases lay in between. This CDR3 is 16 amino acids long. Germline V gene lookup returns CDR1 SGHVS and CDR2 FNYEAQ. The CDR3 reads CASSLARGEASYEQYF. CDR3 sequence (DNA): TGTGCCAGCAGCTTAGCGCGGGGAGAAGCTTCCTACGAGCAGTACTTC.

The gene calls are TRBV20-1 and TRBJ1-2; D remains unclear. CDR3 length: 11 amino acids. Per the germline V gene, CDR1 is DFQATT and CDR2 is SNEGSKA (reference sequence). Written as DNA, the CDR3 is TGCAGCCTAACTACTAACTATGGCTACACCTTC. This gives the protein CSLTTNYGYTF.

This clone was seen just once. The chain links TRBV7-2 to TRBJ2-5; D is possibly TRBD2 (6 bases). The CDR3 extends over 15 amino acids. The germline V gene has CDR1 SGHTA and CDR2 FQGNSA. V gave up 6 bases and J gave up 1 base, with 15 bases separating them. CDR3 amino acids: CASRHELGGQETQYF. In nucleotides, the CDR3 is TGTGCCAGCAGACACGAATTGGGGGGCCAAGAGACCCAGTACTTC.

This chain links TRBV7-3 with TRBJ2-3; D may be TRBD1 (6 bases). CDR1 is SGHTA, CDR2 FQGTGA, per germline. This CDR3 is 14 amino acids long. V was pared by 5 bases and J by 2 bases, with 11 bases between. The CDR3 bases are TGTGCCAGCAGCAAAGACAGGTACACAGATACGCAGTATTTT. Translated: CASSKDRYTDTQYF.